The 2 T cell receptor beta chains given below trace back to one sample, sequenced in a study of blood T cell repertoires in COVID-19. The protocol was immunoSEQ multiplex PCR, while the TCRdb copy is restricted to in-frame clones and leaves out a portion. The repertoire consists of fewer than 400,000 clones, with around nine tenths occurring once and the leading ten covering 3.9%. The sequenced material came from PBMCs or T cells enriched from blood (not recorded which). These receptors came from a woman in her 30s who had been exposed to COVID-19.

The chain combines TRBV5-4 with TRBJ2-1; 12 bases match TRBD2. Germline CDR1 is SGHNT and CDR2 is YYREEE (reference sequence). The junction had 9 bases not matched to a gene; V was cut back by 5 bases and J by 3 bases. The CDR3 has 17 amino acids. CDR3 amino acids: CASRQTSGGLIYNEQFF. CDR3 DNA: TGTGCCAGCAGACAAACTAGCGGGGGGTTGATCTACAATGAGCAGTTCTTC.

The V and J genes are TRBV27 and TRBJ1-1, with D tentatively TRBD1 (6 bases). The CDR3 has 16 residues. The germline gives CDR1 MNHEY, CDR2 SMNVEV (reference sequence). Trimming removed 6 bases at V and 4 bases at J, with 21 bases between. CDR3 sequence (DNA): TGTGCCAGCAGATCCCCATCGGGGGGGCGATTCACTGAAGCTTTCTTT. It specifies CASRSPSGGRFTEAFF.